The entry below describes one TCR beta chain. The junction and the germline gene differ at one end; a read error may be behind it. The length of the CDR3 is 15 residues. Germline V gives CDR1 SGHAT, CDR2 FQNNGV. The data were taken from a study of CD8+CD57+ T cells in acquired aplastic anemia. Template material for TCR beta VDJ and CDR3 profiling consisted of genomic DNA. TCRdb re-analysed the reads in MiXCR, keeping a single row per CDR3 protein. The sample includes some 170,000 distinct CDR3 sequences, just under 45% of them seen just once. The sequence was obtained from a human donor in good health. The source material was sorted CD4+, CD8+, or CD8+CD57+ T cells (not recorded which) from PBMCs. The rearrangement links TRBV11-2 to TRBJ2-2; possibly TRBD2 for D (5 bases). CDR3 nucleotides: TGTGCCAGCAGCTTAGACGGGTGGAGCACCGGGAAGCTGTTTTTT. Its translation: CASSLDGWSTGKLFF.